One T cell receptor beta chain is described in this entry. Profiling relied on immunoSEQ multiplex PCR, and the TCRdb table lists in-frame clones only, not all of them. The sample includes 150,000 to 200,000 clones, around nine tenths of them seen just once. Germline values: CDR1 SGHRS, CDR2 YFSETQ. The CDR3 consists of 17 residues. V shed 4 bases and J 7 bases; nucleotides not matched to a gene: 9. This sample was included in a study of blood T cell repertoires in COVID-19. Sequencing was done on a sample of peripheral blood. This clonotype was sampled from a woman between 65 and 79 years old with COVID-19, enrolled during active disease. V gene TRBV5-1 combines with J gene TRBJ2-1; 15 bases align to TRBD2. DNA of the CDR3: TGCGCCAGCAGCGGGCGGACTAGCGGGAGGGTTGGTAATGAGCAGTTCTTC. Residues: CASSGRTSGRVGNEQFF.